These T cell receptor beta chains were read from a single sample in a study of blood T cell repertoires in COVID-19. Sequencing used immunoSEQ multiplex PCR; TCRdb keeps in-frame clones, though not all of them. In the table there are around 200,000 clones, approximately 82% of which are singletons. Sequenced: peripheral blood. The receptors originated from a man in his forties or fifties with active or convalescent COVID-19. Both conserved end residues are part of each CDR3. A D gene is named only where the DNA matches it firmly. Where a row states a size, it is once, few, many or the class of an expanded clone; other rows omit it.

TRBJ2-7,once,TRBV9,TRBD1,TGTGCCAGCAGCTCCTTGACAGGGGAATTTGACGAGCAGTACTTC,CASSSLTGEFDEQYF
TRBJ2-3,-,TRBV5-4,-,TGTGCCAGCAGCTTGGAGCGGATAACAACCACAGATACGCAGTATTTT,CASSLERITTTDTQYF
TRBJ1-6,-,TRBV7-2,TRBD1,TGTGCCAGCAGCCGGGACAGGGGGCTCTCACCCCTCCACTTT,CASSRDRGLSPLHF
TRBJ1-1,-,TRBV7-2,TRBD1,TGTGCCAGCAGCTTATCCCAGGGGGATAAGAACACTGAAGCTTTCTTT,CASSLSQGDKNTEAFF
TRBJ1-1,-,TRBV27,TRBD1,TGTGCCAGCAGTTTATCTTCTTGGGTAGACAGGGGGAAGGGGAACACTGAAGCTTTCTTT,CASSLSSWVDRGKGNTEAFF
TRBJ2-7,-,TRBV9,-,TGTGCCAGCAGCGTAGATACATTCTCCTACGAGCAGTACTTC,CASSVDTFSYEQYF
TRBJ2-5,-,TRBV11-3,-,TGTGCCAGCGGGCCTGGCGGGGAGACCCAGTACTTC,CASGPGGETQYF
TRBJ2-3,-,TRBV9,TRBD2,TGTGCCAGCAGCGCCCCGACTAGCGGGAGGGCCGTGAATACGCAGTATTTT,CASSAPTSGRAVNTQYF
TRBJ1-6,-,TRBV27,TRBD1,TGTGCCAGCAGGCTGACAGGGCCCTCTTCACCCCTCCACTTT,CASRLTGPSSPLHF
TRBJ1-5,few,TRBV6-1,TRBD1,TGTGCCAGCAGTGAAGCGACAGGGTTCAATCAGCCCCAGCATTTT,CASSEATGFNQPQHF
TRBJ2-7,-,TRBV19,TRBD2,TGTGCCAGTAGTATGGGGAAGGCGGGAGTGCCCTACGAGCAGTACTTC,CASSMGKAGVPYEQYF
TRBJ2-5,-,TRBV3-1/TRBV3-2,TRBD1,TGTGCCAGCAGCCAAACCGGGACAGAAGAGACCCAGTACTTC,CASSQTGTEETQYF
TRBJ2-2,-,TRBV7-3,-,TGTGCCAGCAGCTTAATTCAGGCCGGGGAGCTGTTTTTT,CASSLIQAGELFF
TRBJ2-7,-,TRBV12-3/TRBV12-4,-,TGTGCCAGCAGTTTATGGCGGTACGAGCGGCAGTACTTC,CASSLWRYERQYF
TRBJ2-1,-,TRBV6-2/TRBV6-3,TRBD2,TGTGCCAGCAGTTACTGGGAGGGATACAATGAGCAGTTCTTC,CASSYWEGYNEQFF
TRBJ2-7,-,TRBV7-9,-,TGTGCCAGCAGCCCGACAGTATCCTACGAGCAGTACTTC,CASSPTVSYEQYF
TRBJ2-3,-,TRBV7-8,TRBD2,TGTGCCAGCAGCTTAGCGGGACTAGCGGGAGGGCCGGGCACAGATACGCAGTATTTT,CASSLAGLAGGPGTDTQYF
TRBJ2-5,-,TRBV19,-,TGTGCCAGTATTTCCACTCCGGGGGAGACCCAGTACTTC,CASISTPGETQYF
TRBJ2-4,few,TRBV14,-,TGTGCCAGCACAACCTCCGACAGATCGGCGATACTAGCCAAAAACATTCAGTACTTC,CASTTSDRSAILAKNIQYF
TRBJ1-6,-,TRBV30,TRBD1,TGTGCCTGGAGTGGACAGGGGATTAGGAATTCACCCCTCCACTTT,CAWSGQGIRNSPLHF
TRBJ2-7,-,TRBV2,-,TGTGCCAGCAGCGGAACAGGTGGTGAGCAGTACTTC,CASSGTGGEQYF
TRBJ1-2,-,TRBV30,TRBD1,TGTGCCTGGCGACCTACAGGGGGCGTCGCATATGGCTACACCTTC,CAWRPTGGVAYGYTF
TRBJ1-1,few,TRBV11-2,TRBD1,TGTGCCAGCAGCTTGAGGGGGCTTGGGACTGAAGCTTTCTTT,CASSLRGLGTEAFF
TRBJ2-7,once,TRBV15,TRBD2,TGTGCCACCAGCAGAGGATCTAGCGGGAGCGACGAGCAGTACTTC,CATSRGSSGSDEQYF
TRBJ2-1,-,TRBV30,-,TGTGCCTGGCTCCCACTTGGGGGGGAGCAGTTCTTC,CAWLPLGGEQFF
TRBJ1-4,few,TRBV6-5,-,TGTGCCAGCAGACGAGCCCCAACTAATGAAAAACTGTTTTTT,CASRRAPTNEKLFF
TRBJ2-1,-,TRBV6-5,-,TGTGCCAGCAGTTTAGGGGGGGCTTCCTACAATGAGCAGTTCTTC,CASSLGGASYNEQFF
TRBJ1-2,-,TRBV6-5,TRBD1,TGTGCCAGCAGCCCCGGGACAGGGAAAGGTGGCTACACCTTC,CASSPGTGKGGYTF
TRBJ1-1,few,TRBV2,-,TGTGCCAGCAGTGTTGGTGACAGTCGCACTGAAGCTTTCTTT,CASSVGDSRTEAFF
TRBJ1-3,-,TRBV30,-,TGTGCCTGGAGTGGAGTCTCTGGAAACACCATATATTTT,CAWSGVSGNTIYF
TRBJ2-3,-,TRBV28,TRBD2,TGTGCCAGCAGTTTAATCCAAGCGGGAGACCGCACAGATACGCAGTATTTT,CASSLIQAGDRTDTQYF
TRBJ2-5,-,TRBV4-3,TRBD1,TGCGCCAGCAGCCAAGGGGACAGTTCACAAGAGACCCAGTACTTC,CASSQGDSSQETQYF
TRBJ1-2,-,TRBV5-8,-,TGTGCCAGCAGCTCTGACGGACGGGGATTCTATGGCTACACCTTC,CASSSDGRGFYGYTF
TRBJ2-2,-,TRBV19,-,TGTGCCAGTAGCACCCAGACATCCCATTCCGGGGAGCTGTTTTTT,CASSTQTSHSGELFF
TRBJ2-1,-,TRBV5-3,-,TGTGCCAGTCCTCTCCCGCGGAGCTCCTACAATGAGCAGTTCTTC,CASPLPRSSYNEQFF
TRBJ1-1,-,TRBV11-2,-,TGTGCCAGCAGCTTAGTAGCAGCAAACACTGAAGCTTTCTTT,CASSLVAANTEAFF
TRBJ2-3,-,TRBV4-2,-,TGTGCCAGCAGCCAAGATCATGGGAGCTCTAGCACAGATACGCAGTATTTT,CASSQDHGSSSTDTQYF
TRBJ1-5,-,TRBV9,TRBD1,TGTGCCAGCAGCGTGGGGACAGGGAGCAATCAGCCCCAGCATTTT,CASSVGTGSNQPQHF
TRBJ2-7,-,TRBV28,TRBD1,TGTGCCAGCAGGTCCTACCGGGACAGGGAGTACGAGCAGTACTTC,CASRSYRDREYEQYF
TRBJ2-7,few,TRBV7-6,TRBD2,TGTGCCAGCAGCTTAGGGGGGGGGTCCTACGAGCAGTACTTC,CASSLGGGSYEQYF
TRBJ1-1,-,TRBV15,-,TGTGCCACCAGCAGAGATTTTGAGGGCACTGAAGCTTTCTTT,CATSRDFEGTEAFF
TRBJ1-2,few,TRBV6-5,TRBD1,TGTGCCAGCAGAGTGACCACAGGGGCTGTCTATGGCTACACCTTC,CASRVTTGAVYGYTF
TRBJ2-5,-,TRBV6-5,TRBD1,TGTGCCAGCAGTCGGCCGGCAGGGGGCCGGGAGACCCAGTACTTC,CASSRPAGGRETQYF
TRBJ1-5,-,TRBV10-3,-,TGTGCCATCAGTGATTCTGAGAATCAGCCCCAGCATTTT,CAISDSENQPQHF
TRBJ2-7,-,TRBV4-2,TRBD1,TGTGCCAGCAGCCAAAGGGGGACAGGGGCCTACGAGCAGTACTTC,CASSQRGTGAYEQYF
TRBJ2-5,-,TRBV5-1,TRBD2,TGCGCCAGCAGCCCCCTACTTGGTAGCGGGAGAGAGACCCAGTACTTC,CASSPLLGSGRETQYF
TRBJ1-1,-,TRBV19,-,TGTGCCAGTAGTATAGGGGGCTGGGTTCGCGGCACTGAAGCTTTCTTT,CASSIGGWVRGTEAFF
TRBJ1-2,once,TRBV9,TRBD1,TGTGCCAGCAGCGGGTGGGACAGGGGAACGGTTGACAACTATGGCTACACCTTC,CASSGWDRGTVDNYGYTF
TRBJ2-3,-,TRBV24-1,-,TGTGCCACCAGTCGGACTCCAGGAGGTACGCAGTATTTT,CATSRTPGGTQYF
TRBJ2-7,-,TRBV18,TRBD2,TGTGCCAGCTCACCGCGACTAGCGGGAGGGTCCTACGAGCAGTACTTC,CASSPRLAGGSYEQYF
TRBJ2-1,-,TRBV6-4,TRBD2,TGTGCCAGCAGTCTCCAGGGACTAGCGGGAGGGAACCCCTACAATGAGCAGTTCTTC,CASSLQGLAGGNPYNEQFF
TRBJ2-1,-,TRBV10-3,-,TGTGCCATCAGTCCTCAGGGAGGTGAGCAGTTCTTC,CAISPQGGEQFF
TRBJ2-7,few,TRBV7-8,TRBD1,TGTGCCAGCAGTCTCCGGGACAGGGCTGGTGAGCAGTACTTC,CASSLRDRAGEQYF
TRBJ1-1,-,TRBV2,TRBD1,TGTGCCAGCAGACAACCCGACAGGGGGGAGAACACTGAAGCTTTCTTT,CASRQPDRGENTEAFF
TRBJ1-6,-,TRBV7-2,TRBD1,TGTGCCAGCAGCTTATTACCGGGACACAGGGGGAATTCACCCCTCCACTTT,CASSLLPGHRGNSPLHF
TRBJ2-3,-,TRBV28,-,TGTGCCAGCAGTTTAGGCGGGACCAGCACAGATACGCAGTATTTT,CASSLGGTSTDTQYF
TRBJ2-3,-,TRBV7-3,TRBD2,TGTGCCAGCAGTCCTTTAGCGGGGAGCACAGATACGCAGTATTTT,CASSPLAGSTDTQYF